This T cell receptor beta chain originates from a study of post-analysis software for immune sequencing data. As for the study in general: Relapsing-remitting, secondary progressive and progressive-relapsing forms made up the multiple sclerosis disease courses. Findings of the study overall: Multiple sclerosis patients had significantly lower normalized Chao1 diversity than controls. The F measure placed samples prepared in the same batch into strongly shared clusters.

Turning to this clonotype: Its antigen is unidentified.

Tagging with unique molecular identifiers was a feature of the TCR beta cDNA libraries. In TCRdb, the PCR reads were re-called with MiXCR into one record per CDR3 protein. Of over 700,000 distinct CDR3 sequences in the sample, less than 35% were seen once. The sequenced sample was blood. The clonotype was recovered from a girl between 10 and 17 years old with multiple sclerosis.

In DNA, the CDR3 is TGCGCCAGCAGCCGGGCCAAAGAGGGCGAGCAGTACTTC. Protein product: CASSRAKEGEQYF. This chain joins TRBV4-3 and TRBJ2-7, with a possible D match to TRBD2 (5 bases). CDR1 is LGHNA, CDR2 YSLEER, per germline. The CDR3 is made up of 13 amino acids. Trimming took off 4 bases at V and 6 bases at J, with 13 bases between the two ends.